This T cell receptor beta chain stems from a study of shared T cell receptors in the human thymus. Germline V gene lookup returns CDR1 GTSNPN and CDR2 SVGIG (reference sequence). The CDR3 is 15 residues long. V gave up 1 base and J gave up 1 base; unmatched junction bases: 6. Only in-frame clones appear in the TCRdb table, and some are missing; sequencing was by immunoSEQ multiplex PCR. The profile shows approximately 490,000 clones, around 78% of them singletons. This sample also belongs to another study, concerning human thymus T cells. This second study notes: Resections from corrective heart surgery provided thymus tissue. Within thymic and blood repertoires, V and J gene usage appeared to be biased.

The sequencing sample was made of thymocytes. V gene TRBV30 combines with J gene TRBJ2-7, with TRBD2 matching over 8 bases. The sequence was obtained from a boy less than two years old with a congenital heart defect. Written as DNA, the CDR3 is TGTGCCTGGAGTGGAATAGCGGGAAAATCCTACGAGCAGTACTTC. Translating it yields CAWSGIAGKSYEQYF.